This T cell receptor (beta chain) emerged from a study of OX40 agonist ivuxolimab in advanced cancers. CDR1 and CDR2 from the germline V gene are ENHRY and SYGVKD. Trimming left V 4 bases short and J 2 bases short, with 13 bases between. This CDR3 contains 15 residues. Whole-study results and caveats: The study observed clonal expansion of CD4+ and CD8+ blood T cells by week 6 at 0.1 to 3.0 mg/kg.

TCRdb's table, derived via immunoSEQ multiplex PCR, lists solely in-frame clones and lacks some. The sample contains about 64,000 clones, roughly 87% of which appear only once. The table lists this clone with a count of one. The antigen is undetermined. The chain combines TRBV10-3 with TRBJ2-3; D remains unclear. The sequence was obtained from an adult with an advanced solid tumor such as melanoma, head and neck, liver or kidney cancer. Here the sequenced sample was CD4+ or CD8+ T cells sorted from blood, taken in a trial of the OX40 agonist ivuxolimab. DNA for the CDR3: TGTGCCATCAGTGCGGCCAAAACCTACACAGATACGCAGTATTTT. The encoded protein is CAISAAKTYTDTQYF.